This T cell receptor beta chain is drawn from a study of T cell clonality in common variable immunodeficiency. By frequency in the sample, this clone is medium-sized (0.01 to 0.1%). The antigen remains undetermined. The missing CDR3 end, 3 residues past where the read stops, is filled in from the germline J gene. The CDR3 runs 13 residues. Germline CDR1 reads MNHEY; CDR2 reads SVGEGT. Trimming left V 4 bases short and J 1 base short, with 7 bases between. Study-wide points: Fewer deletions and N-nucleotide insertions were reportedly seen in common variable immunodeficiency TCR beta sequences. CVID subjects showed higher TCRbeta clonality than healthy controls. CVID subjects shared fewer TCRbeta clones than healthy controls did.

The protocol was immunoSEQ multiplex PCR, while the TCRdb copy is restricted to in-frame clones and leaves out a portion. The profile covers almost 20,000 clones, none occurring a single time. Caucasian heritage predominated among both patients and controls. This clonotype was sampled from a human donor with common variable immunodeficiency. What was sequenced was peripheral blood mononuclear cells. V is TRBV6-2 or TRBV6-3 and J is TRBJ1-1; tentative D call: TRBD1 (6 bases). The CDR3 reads CASSWTENTEAFF. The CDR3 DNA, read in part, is TGTGCCAGCAGTTGGACAGAGAACACTGAA.